These 8 T cell receptor beta chains originate from one sample sequenced in a study of vaccination and CD4 T cells after COVID-19. These TCRs' antigens remain unknown. Cultured CD4+ T cells had their DNA profiled by the Oncomine TCR Beta short-read assay. TCRdb processed the PCR reads anew with MiXCR; each CDR3 protein has one entry. The table has under 20,000 distinct CDR3 sequences, roughly 23% seen once. Treatment described: approximately 9-day PBMC culture with coronavirus spike peptide pools or control peptides (ViraFEST assay). Sequenced input: cultured CD4+ T cells from blood. These receptors were collected from a human donor with COVID-19.

The chain combines TRBV12-3 or TRBV12-4 with TRBJ1-5; possible D gene TRBD1, 6 bases. V lost 6 bases, J lost 4 bases, and 16 bases lay in between. This CDR3 has 15 residues. The chain's CDR3 is CASRLGGPSNQPQHF. The CDR3 DNA reads as TGTGCCAGCAGGTTGGGGGGGCCCTCTAATCAGCCCCAGCATTTT.

This clonotype was seen a few times. V gene TRBV19 combines with J gene TRBJ1-5; 11 nucleotides line up with TRBD1. The germline CDR1 and CDR2 sequences are LNHDA and SQIVND (reference sequence). The V segment lost 1 base and the J segment 0 bases; nucleotides outside the gene matches: 5. There are 18 residues in the CDR3. The CDR3 nucleotides read TGTGCCAGTAGTATAGGGACAGGGGGCGGTGGTAGCAATCAGCCCCAGCATTTT. As protein: CASSIGTGGGGSNQPQHF.

This clonotype appeared a few times. The CDR3 nucleotides read TGCACCAGCAGCCAACCGGGAAAGCAGGGGGCCAAAAACATTCAGTACTTC. It codes for CTSSQPGKQGAKNIQYF. J is TRBJ2-4 and V is TRBV1; TRBD1 reflects the table's D call only, with no check against the DNA. TRBV1 is assigned pseudogene status. The CDR3 length is 17 residues.

The J gene is TRBJ2-2, the V gene TRBV5-6; 12 bases line up with TRBD2. This CDR3 spans 16 amino acids. With V trimmed by 4 bases and J by 1 base, 2 bases remained unmatched. Germline assignment: CDR1 SGHDT and CDR2 YYEEEE. The CDR3 nucleotides are TGTGCCAGCAGCGTACTAGCGGGGGGGAACACCGGGGAGCTGTTTTTT. It specifies CASSVLAGGNTGELFF.

This chain joins TRBV20-1 and TRBJ1-6, with a possible D match to TRBD1 (6 bases). The CDR3 spans 15 residues. Germline lookup yields CDR1 DFQATT and CDR2 SNEGSKA (reference sequence). V lost 2 bases and J 5 bases, leaving 13 bases between the germline ends. CDR3 in DNA: TGCAGTGCTAGATCTGAGACAGGTCATAATTCACCCCTCCACTTT. Encoded protein: CSARSETGHNSPLHF.

This clonotype has more than one count but fewer than ten. The V gene is TRBV7-9, the J gene TRBJ2-4; D is undetermined. Germline CDR1 SEHNR, CDR2 FQNEAQ (reference sequence). V was shortened by 1 base and J by 0 bases, with 10 bases between the two germline ends. The CDR3 loop spans 16 amino acids. CDR3 in DNA: TGTGCCAGCAGCTTAGGTGCATCGGGAGCCAAAAACATTCAGTACTTC. It is translated as CASSLGASGAKNIQYF.

The V call is TRBV18, the J call TRBJ2-4; D might be TRBD1 (6 bases). This CDR3 comprises 15 residues. Looked up from germline, CDR1 is KGHSH and CDR2 is LQKENI. Trimming cost V 1 base and J 8 bases, with 15 bases left between them. CDR3 DNA: TGTGCCAGCTCACCACAAGTCGGGACAAGTGACATTCAGTACTTC. As protein: CASSPQVGTSDIQYF. The full variable domain, its missing parts supplied by reference TRBV18 and TRBJ2-4, is NAGVMQNPRHLVRRRGQEARLRCSPMKGHSHVYWYRQLPEEGLKFMVYLQKENIIDESGMPKERFSAEFPKEGPSILRIQQVVRGDSAAYFCASSPQVGTSDIQYFGAGTRLSVL.

The chain uses TRBV11-2 and TRBJ2-5; maybe TRBD2 (6 bases). CDR1 SGHAT and CDR2 FQNNGV come from the germline V gene. The CDR3 totals 13 residues. Between the trimmed V and J ends, which lost 5 bases and 2 bases, there was a span of 9 bases. The CDR3 region has the DNA TGTGCCAGCAGCCCGGGACTTCAAGAGACCCAGTACTTC. It is translated as CASSPGLQETQYF.